This TCR beta chain appears in the sequencing data of a study of blood T cell repertoires in COVID-19. Study context: Acute and convalescent COVID-19 samples came from the United States, Italy and Spain. From T cells, B-cell-depleted T cells, or PBMCs came the material, which was cDNA or gDNA.

Original data processing: Reference gene primer amplification in the assay estimated nucleated cell counts. Generated by immunoSEQ multiplex PCR, the TCRdb table keeps only in-frame clones and is missing some. The V and J calls and clone size come from that table; D and trimming were worked out from the DNA. The repertoire holds about 81,000 clones, with less than 85% as singletons. Per the germline V gene, CDR1 is MNHNS and CDR2 is SASEGT. The V and J ends lost 4 bases and 5 bases, in that order; junction bases with no gene match: 8. There are 16 residues in the CDR3. The V gene is TRBV6-1, the J gene TRBJ2-7, with TRBD2 matching over 13 bases. The TCR comes from a human donor in a cohort sampled during active COVID-19. The sample taken for sequencing was peripheral blood. CDR3 nucleotide sequence: TGTGCCAGCAGTGGCCTCACTAGCGGGGGGGCCCACGAGCAGTACTTC. This encodes CASSGLTSGGAHEQYF.